The 21 T cell receptor beta chains below all came from one sample that was sequenced in a study of cytomegalovirus exposure and HLA in healthy donors. 60 Vbeta and 13 Jbeta primers were used in PCR. Sequencing was performed with immunoSEQ multiplex PCR; in TCRdb, only in-frame clones are kept and a portion is missing. The sample carries under 200,000 clones, around 77% recorded once. Material for sequencing was PBMCs. Receptor source: a man aged 55 to 70 in good health and CMV-seronegative.

CDR3 sequence (DNA): TGTGCCAGTGGACCCTGGGAGACTGGCACAGATACGCAGTATTTT. It codes for CASGPWETGTDTQYF. V and J are TRBV28 and TRBJ2-3; perhaps TRBD2 as D (5 bases). V was clipped by 9 bases and J by 1 base, with 17 bases between them. Germline CDR1 MDHEN, CDR2 SYDVKM. CDR3 length equals 15 residues.

The chain uses TRBV5-1 and TRBJ1-4; TRBD1 agrees at 9 bases. The J segment lost 13 bases and the V segment lost 5 bases, leaving 18 bases of the junction unmatched. CDR3 length: 16 amino acids. The V gene's germline CDR1 is SGHRS and CDR2 YFSETQ. The CDR3 protein is CASRPLTGGEALGLFF. CDR3 sequence (DNA): TGCGCCAGCAGACCATTAACAGGGGGCGAAGCCCTTGGACTGTTTTTT.

The chain couples TRBV30 to TRBJ1-2; D not resolved. Per the germline V gene, CDR1 is GTSNPN and CDR2 is SVGIG (reference sequence). The length of the CDR3 is 14 residues. V was pared by 2 bases and J by 1 base, with 11 bases between. In DNA form, the CDR3 reads TGTGCCTGGAGTAACGGCGAGGGTAACTATGGCTACACCTTC. Translation: CAWSNGEGNYGYTF.

Only a few counts were recorded for this clone. The rearrangement uses TRBV29-1 and TRBJ2-7; TRBD1 aligns across 9 bases. The germline CDR1 and CDR2 sequences are SQVTM and ANQGSEA. J gave up 1 base and V 6 bases, and 10 bases lay outside the gene matches. This CDR3 has 15 residues. The CDR3 loop is CSVSGQGQTSYEQYF. The CDR3 DNA sequence: TGCAGCGTCTCGGGACAGGGACAGACTTCCTACGAGCAGTACTTC.

The chain recombines TRBV29-1 with TRBJ2-7, with TRBD2 as a possible D gene (6 bases). The V and J ends lost 1 base and 6 bases respectively, with 13 bases between them. The CDR3 covers 13 residues. The V gene's germline CDR1 is SQVTM and CDR2 ANQGSEA. The CDR3 DNA reads TGCAGCGTTGAAGCCGGGCTAGCGCGCGAGCAGTACTTC. Its translation: CSVEAGLAREQYF.

The chain has TRBV6-1 and TRBJ2-7, with 7 nucleotides matching TRBD2. CDR1 and CDR2 (germline): MNHNS, SASEGT. CDR3 length: 15 amino acids. V trimming: 8 bases; J trimming: 6 bases; junction bases outside the gene matches: 16. CDR3 amino acids: CASSTGGGSVFEQYF. CDR3 nucleotide sequence: TGTGCCAGCTCAACTGGTGGCGGGAGTGTTTTCGAGCAGTACTTC.

The chain joins TRBV19 to TRBJ1-1; D not certain. The CDR3 length is 13 residues. V was shortened by 6 bases and J by 1 base, with 9 bases between the two germline ends. Germline V gene data show CDR1 as LNHDA and CDR2 as SQIVND (reference sequence). As DNA, the CDR3 is TGTGCCAGTAGCGCAAGAGGGAACACTGAAGCTTTCTTT. Translation gives CASSARGNTEAFF.

The chain recombines TRBV2 with TRBJ2-3; D is ambiguous. V gave up 0 bases and J gave up 4 bases, with 8 bases separating them. In germline, CDR1 is SNHLY, CDR2 FYNNEI. The CDR3 length is 14 residues. The CDR3 DNA reads as TGTGCCAGCAGTGAAGCGCGGTTCCCAGATACGCAGTATTTT. This encodes CASSEARFPDTQYF.

This clone appeared a single time. The sample contains more than one DNA sequence encoding this CDR3. This chain links TRBV27 with TRBJ2-5; 7 nucleotides line up with TRBD1. Germline V gene lookup returns CDR1 MNHEY and CDR2 SMNVEV (reference sequence). V lost 3 bases, J lost 5 bases, and 12 bases stayed unmatched. The CDR3 spans 16 residues. In nucleotides, the CDR3 is TGTGCCAGCAGTTTTCTCGCGACAGGGTTTTCGGAGACCCAGTACTTC. The encoded protein is CASSFLATGFSETQYF.

The rearrangement joins TRBV15 to TRBJ2-3; the match to TRBD2 covers 7 bases. CDR1 and CDR2 from the germline V gene are LNHNV and YYDKDF (reference sequence). The length of the CDR3 is 17 residues. V shed 0 bases, J shed 2 bases, and the junction held 8 bases outside the gene matches. CDR3: CATSRDWSSGDTDTQYF. The CDR3 DNA reads TGTGCCACCAGCAGAGATTGGTCTAGCGGAGACACAGATACGCAGTATTTT.

The chain's CDR3 is CASSVGSDLSTDTQYF. Written as DNA, the CDR3 is TGTGCCAGCAGCGTAGGGAGTGATCTAAGCACAGATACGCAGTATTTT. The chain couples TRBV9 to TRBJ2-3; D is uncertain. The germline V gene encodes CDR1 SGDLS and CDR2 YYNGEE. The length of the CDR3 is 16 residues. Between the trimmed V and J ends, which lost 0 bases and 0 bases, there was a span of 11 bases.

CDR3: CASGPSGANVLTF. CDR3 sequence (DNA): TGTGCCAGCGGCCCTTCTGGGGCCAACGTCCTGACTTTC. The chain recombines TRBV6-5 with TRBJ2-6; D remains unclear. The CDR3 sequence is 13 residues long. Germline V gene lookup returns CDR1 MNHEY and CDR2 SVGAGI. Deletions cut 8 bases from V and 1 base from J, with 6 bases between.

Of note for this clone: A junction boundary mismatches the germline segment, possibly from a read error. The V and J genes are TRBV10-1 and TRBJ1-6, with D possibly TRBD1 on 6 matching bases. Germline CDR1 reads WNHNN; CDR2 reads SYGVQD (reference sequence). The CDR3 loop spans 13 amino acids. Here the CDR3 reads CASSGQGGSPLNF. The CDR3 DNA follows: TGCGCCAGCAGTGGACAAGGGGGTTCACCCCTCAACTTT.

The table lists this clone with a few counts. V gene TRBV7-6 combines with J gene TRBJ1-1; tentative D call: TRBD1 (5 bases). Trimming cost V 4 bases and J 0 bases, with 9 bases left between them. Per germline, CDR1 SGHVS and CDR2 FNYEAQ. This CDR3 has 14 amino acids. In DNA form, the CDR3 reads TGTGCCAGCAGCTCGGCGACAGTGAACACTGAAGCTTTCTTT. Amino acids: CASSSATVNTEAFF.

This sequence joins TRBV6-1 and TRBJ1-1; the D gene is possibly TRBD1 (6 bases). Trimming took 2 bases from V and 1 from J, leaving 11 bases between them. From germline, CDR1 is MNHNS and CDR2 SASEGT. This CDR3 is 15 amino acids long. The chain's CDR3 is CASSEFGQPNTEAFF. DNA of the CDR3: TGTGCCAGCAGTGAATTTGGACAGCCGAACACTGAAGCTTTCTTT.

DNA of the CDR3: TGTGCCAGCAGCGCCACAGGGACGCGGAGCACAGATACGCAGTATTTT. It specifies CASSATGTRSTDTQYF. This rearrangement joins TRBV9 to TRBJ2-3; a weak D match, TRBD1 (6 bases). CDR3 size: 16 residues. Between the trimmed V and J ends, which lost 3 bases and 0 bases, there was a span of 14 bases. Germline V gene data show CDR1 as SGDLS and CDR2 as YYNGEE.

This sequence joins TRBV4-1 and TRBJ1-4; D not resolved. The V end was cut by 4 bases, the J end by 7 bases, with 19 bases between. Germline CDR1 is MGHRA and CDR2 is YSYEKL. This CDR3 has 16 residues. CDR3 residues: CASSLQPRGAVEKLFF. CDR3 coding DNA: TGCGCCAGCAGCCTCCAACCGCGCGGCGCGGTTGAAAAACTGTTTTTT.

This clone was counted only a few times. J is TRBJ1-1 and V is TRBV10-3; no clear D gene. The germline V gene has CDR1 ENHRY and CDR2 SYGVKD. Trimming removed 3 bases from V and 1 base from J, with 9 bases in between. The CDR3 contains 14 residues. CDR3 in amino acids: CAISEEQRNTEAFF. DNA for the CDR3: TGTGCCATCAGTGAAGAACAGAGGAACACTGAAGCTTTCTTT.

The rearrangement joins TRBV7-2 to TRBJ2-7, with D unresolved. V dropped 5 bases and J dropped 2 bases, with 16 bases sitting between them. CDR1 is SGHTA, CDR2 FQGNSA, per germline. There are 15 residues in the CDR3. The CDR3 spells CASSPAPTPAYEQYF. In DNA form, the CDR3 reads TGTGCCAGCAGCCCTGCCCCGACACCCGCCTACGAGCAGTACTTC.

The chain uses TRBV29-1 and TRBJ2-2; a weak D match, TRBD1 (6 bases). The length of the CDR3 is 13 residues. CDR1 is SQVTM, CDR2 ANQGSEA, per germline. V lost 7 bases and J lost 2, with 11 bases in between. The CDR3 sequence: CSGGQQNTGELFF. The CDR3 DNA is TGCAGCGGAGGACAGCAAAACACCGGGGAGCTGTTTTTT.

The J gene is TRBJ2-3, the V gene TRBV19; 9 positions agree with TRBD2. The V segment lost 4 bases and the J segment 3 bases; nucleotides outside the gene matches: 5. CDR1 and CDR2 from the germline V gene are LNHDA and SQIVND (reference sequence). This CDR3 contains 15 residues. The CDR3 loop reads CASSSGGGETDTQYF. The CDR3 coding sequence is TGTGCCAGTAGTAGTGGCGGGGGGGAGACAGATACGCAGTATTTT.